This is a list of T cell receptor beta chains from one sample in a study of regulatory dendritic cells for organ transplantation. Generated by immunoSEQ multiplex PCR, the TCRdb table keeps only in-frame clones and is missing some. Of some 12,000 clones listed, about 79% were seen once; the top ten hold 0.63%. No antigens are known for them. The specimen sequenced was naive CD4+ T cells from blood cultured with regulatory dendritic cells. Receptors were obtained from a human donor in good health. CDR3s include the opening cysteine and the closing phenylalanine or tryptophan. Fields, in order: D gene, V gene, CDR3 protein. A D gene is named only where the DNA matches it firmly.

d_call: -
v_call: TRBV2
cdr3_aa: CASTPRQGSTEAFF

d_call: -
v_call: TRBV6-5
cdr3_aa: CASSYSRETQYF

d_call: -
v_call: TRBV7-2
cdr3_aa: CASSARQFGETQYF

d_call: TRBD1
v_call: TRBV10-3
cdr3_aa: CAISESGGTGNTEAFF

d_call: -
v_call: TRBV7-9
cdr3_aa: CASSLVGGNTEAFF

d_call: TRBD2
v_call: TRBV5-4
cdr3_aa: CASSTFLAGRVETQYF

d_call: -
v_call: TRBV9
cdr3_aa: CASSGRANYGYTF

d_call: TRBD1
v_call: TRBV6-6
cdr3_aa: CASSPYRGSTDTQYF

d_call: -
v_call: TRBV5-1
cdr3_aa: CASSLEAASSGNTIYF

d_call: -
v_call: TRBV19
cdr3_aa: CASTQGGSGYGYTF

d_call: -
v_call: TRBV6-4
cdr3_aa: CASPLGRWAHPITEAFF

d_call: -
v_call: TRBV5-1
cdr3_aa: CASKGEGGYSPLHF

d_call: TRBD1
v_call: TRBV6-5
cdr3_aa: CASSPTGTGTEAFF

d_call: -
v_call: TRBV6-5
cdr3_aa: CASSARDEQFF

d_call: -
v_call: TRBV6-1
cdr3_aa: CASSRGREGNQPQHF

d_call: -
v_call: TRBV29-1
cdr3_aa: CSVEDGWAISSYNEQFF

d_call: -
v_call: TRBV28
cdr3_aa: CASSLRSGYGYTF

d_call: -
v_call: TRBV2
cdr3_aa: CASGDLGAEQYF

d_call: -
v_call: TRBV6-5
cdr3_aa: CASSPAGNYGYTF

d_call: TRBD1
v_call: TRBV6-5
cdr3_aa: CASRTGGTSNQPQHF

d_call: -
v_call: TRBV7-3
cdr3_aa: CASSFPDTGELFF

d_call: TRBD2
v_call: TRBV18
cdr3_aa: CASSLGLAGGTMRNEQFF

d_call: -
v_call: TRBV9
cdr3_aa: CASSPGAAYNSPLHF

d_call: -
v_call: TRBV5-6
cdr3_aa: CASSASRYGGIRELFF

d_call: TRBD1
v_call: TRBV6-1
cdr3_aa: CASSEEGYRGYEQYF

d_call: TRBD2
v_call: TRBV7-2
cdr3_aa: CASSLIAGGSYNEQFF

d_call: TRBD1
v_call: TRBV5-1
cdr3_aa: CASSRQGDDGYTF

d_call: -
v_call: TRBV11-2
cdr3_aa: CASSLVTVSYEQYF

d_call: -
v_call: TRBV5-4
cdr3_aa: CASSRGQTSDEQYF

d_call: -
v_call: TRBV7-8
cdr3_aa: CASSAWEDLTYEQYF

d_call: -
v_call: TRBV18
cdr3_aa: CASSPSRQVVEQYF

d_call: -
v_call: TRBV12-5
cdr3_aa: CASGFRAGVTEAFF

d_call: -
v_call: TRBV7-9
cdr3_aa: CASSRGARNQPQHF

d_call: -
v_call: TRBV27
cdr3_aa: CASRSQGYSNQPQHF

d_call: TRBD1
v_call: TRBV14
cdr3_aa: CASSQRTGGHVGNTIYF

d_call: -
v_call: TRBV19
cdr3_aa: CASSISGANYGYTF

d_call: -
v_call: TRBV18
cdr3_aa: CASSLQGYEQYF

d_call: TRBD1
v_call: TRBV5-1
cdr3_aa: CASSLGQGNEKLFF

d_call: TRBD1
v_call: TRBV18
cdr3_aa: CASSPGTGKTGELFF

d_call: TRBD2
v_call: TRBV6-1
cdr3_aa: CASNRPGLADYEQYF

d_call: TRBD2
v_call: TRBV11-3
cdr3_aa: CASSPGVAGSSNTDTQYF

d_call: TRBD2
v_call: TRBV4-2
cdr3_aa: CASSPGGGESYEQYF

d_call: -
v_call: TRBV2
cdr3_aa: CASSVQEGNSPLHF

d_call: -
v_call: TRBV11-2
cdr3_aa: CASSTRTAMNTEAFF

d_call: TRBD2
v_call: TRBV7-2
cdr3_aa: CASSTKLAGATDTQYF

d_call: TRBD2
v_call: TRBV5-4
cdr3_aa: CASSLLAGGAGNTQYF

d_call: -
v_call: TRBV19
cdr3_aa: CATRESNQPQHF

d_call: -
v_call: TRBV9
cdr3_aa: CASSAGLTEQYF

d_call: -
v_call: TRBV6-5
cdr3_aa: CASTEGWNTEAFF

d_call: TRBD1
v_call: TRBV5-5
cdr3_aa: CASSSTGKVGEAFF

d_call: TRBD1
v_call: TRBV7-2
cdr3_aa: CASSRQGPNEKLFF

d_call: -
v_call: TRBV20-1
cdr3_aa: CSARERYEQYF

d_call: TRBD2
v_call: TRBV10-3
cdr3_aa: CAISGAGGAGELFF

d_call: -
v_call: TRBV15
cdr3_aa: CATSITAGGQGTQYF

d_call: TRBD1
v_call: TRBV7-2
cdr3_aa: CASSSTGVHTGELFF